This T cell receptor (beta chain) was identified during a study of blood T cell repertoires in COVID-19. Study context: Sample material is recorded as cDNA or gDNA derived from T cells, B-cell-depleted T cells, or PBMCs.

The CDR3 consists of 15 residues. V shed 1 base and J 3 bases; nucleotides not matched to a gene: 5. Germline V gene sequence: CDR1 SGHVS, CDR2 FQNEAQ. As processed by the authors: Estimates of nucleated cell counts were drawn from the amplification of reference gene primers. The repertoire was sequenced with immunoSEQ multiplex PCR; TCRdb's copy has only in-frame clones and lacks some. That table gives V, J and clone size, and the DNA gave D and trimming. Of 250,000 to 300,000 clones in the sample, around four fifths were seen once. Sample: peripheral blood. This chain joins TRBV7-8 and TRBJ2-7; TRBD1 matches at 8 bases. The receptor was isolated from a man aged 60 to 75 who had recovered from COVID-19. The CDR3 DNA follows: TGTGCCAGCAGCTTAGGGCAGGGGGCGGGCTACGAGCAGTACTTC. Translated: CASSLGQGAGYEQYF.